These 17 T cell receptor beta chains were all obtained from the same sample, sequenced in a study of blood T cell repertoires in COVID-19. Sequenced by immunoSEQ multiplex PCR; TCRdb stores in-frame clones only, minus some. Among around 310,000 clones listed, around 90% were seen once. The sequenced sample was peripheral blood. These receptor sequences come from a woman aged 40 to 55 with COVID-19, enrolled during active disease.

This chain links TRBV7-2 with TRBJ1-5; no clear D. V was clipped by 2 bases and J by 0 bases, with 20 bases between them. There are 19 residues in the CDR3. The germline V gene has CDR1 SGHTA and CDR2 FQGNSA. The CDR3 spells CASSLRSRPPPFSNQPQHF. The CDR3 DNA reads TGTGCCAGCAGCTTAAGAAGCAGGCCTCCGCCTTTTAGCAATCAGCCCCAGCATTTT.

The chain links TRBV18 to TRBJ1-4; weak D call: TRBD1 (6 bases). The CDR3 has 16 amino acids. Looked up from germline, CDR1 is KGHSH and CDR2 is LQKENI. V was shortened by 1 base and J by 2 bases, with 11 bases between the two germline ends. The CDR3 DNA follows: TGTGCCAGCTCACCACTACTACAGGGCACTAATGAAAAACTGTTTTTT. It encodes CASSPLLQGTNEKLFF.

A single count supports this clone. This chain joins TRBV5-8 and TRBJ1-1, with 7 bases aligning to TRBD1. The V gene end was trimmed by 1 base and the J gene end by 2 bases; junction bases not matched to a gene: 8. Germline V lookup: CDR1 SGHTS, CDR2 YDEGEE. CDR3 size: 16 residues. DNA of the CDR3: TGTGCCAGCAGCTTGTCTCCGACAGGGAGAAACACTGAAGCTTTCTTT. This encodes CASSLSPTGRNTEAFF.

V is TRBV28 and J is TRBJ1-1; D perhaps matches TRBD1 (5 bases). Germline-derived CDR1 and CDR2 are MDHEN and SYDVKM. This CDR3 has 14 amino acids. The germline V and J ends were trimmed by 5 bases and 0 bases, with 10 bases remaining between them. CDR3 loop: CASSLRVMNTEAFF. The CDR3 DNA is TGTGCCAGCAGTCTCAGGGTGATGAACACTGAAGCTTTCTTT.

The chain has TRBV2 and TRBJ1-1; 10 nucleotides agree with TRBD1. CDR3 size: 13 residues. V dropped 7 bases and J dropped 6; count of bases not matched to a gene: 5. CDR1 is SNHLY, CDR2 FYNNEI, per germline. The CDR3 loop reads CASNRDRGSEAFF. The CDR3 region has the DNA TGTGCCAGCAACAGGGACAGGGGATCTGAAGCTTTCTTT.

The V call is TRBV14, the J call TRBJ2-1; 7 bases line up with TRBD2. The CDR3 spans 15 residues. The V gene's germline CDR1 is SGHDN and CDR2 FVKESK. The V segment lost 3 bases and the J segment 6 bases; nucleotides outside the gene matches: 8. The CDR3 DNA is TGTGCCAGCAGCCAGAATTCGGGGGGAGGCAATGAGCAGTTCTTC. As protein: CASSQNSGGGNEQFF. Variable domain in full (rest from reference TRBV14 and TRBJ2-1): EAGVTQFPSHSVIEKGQTVTLRCDPISGHDNLYWYRRVMGKEIKFLLHFVKESKQDESGMPNNRFLAERTGGTYSTLKVQPAELEDSGVYFCASSQNSGGGNEQFFGPGTRLTVL.

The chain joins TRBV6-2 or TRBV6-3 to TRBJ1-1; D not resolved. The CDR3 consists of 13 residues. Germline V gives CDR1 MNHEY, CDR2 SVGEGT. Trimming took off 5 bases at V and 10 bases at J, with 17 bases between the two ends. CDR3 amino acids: CASSTEIRRVAFF. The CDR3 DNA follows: TGTGCCAGCAGTACCGAGATCCGGAGGGTAGCTTTCTTT.

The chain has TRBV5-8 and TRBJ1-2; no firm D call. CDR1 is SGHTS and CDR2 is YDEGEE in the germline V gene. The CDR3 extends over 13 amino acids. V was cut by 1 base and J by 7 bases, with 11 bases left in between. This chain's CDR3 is CASSLRAGIGYTF. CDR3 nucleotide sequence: TGTGCCAGCAGCTTGAGAGCAGGCATTGGCTACACCTTC.

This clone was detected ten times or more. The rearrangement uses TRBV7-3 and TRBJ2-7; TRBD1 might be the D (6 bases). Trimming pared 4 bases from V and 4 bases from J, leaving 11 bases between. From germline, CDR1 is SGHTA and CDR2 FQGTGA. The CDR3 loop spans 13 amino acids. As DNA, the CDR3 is TGTGCCAGCAGCTCCGGACAGAGTTACGAGCAGTACTTC. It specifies CASSSGQSYEQYF.

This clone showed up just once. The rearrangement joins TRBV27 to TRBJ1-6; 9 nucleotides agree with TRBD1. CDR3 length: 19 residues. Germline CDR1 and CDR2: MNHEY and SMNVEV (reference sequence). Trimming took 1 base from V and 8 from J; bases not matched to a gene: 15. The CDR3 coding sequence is TGTGCCAGCAGTTTATACCGACAGGGGGTACTCCCCAGGGATTCACCCCTCCACTTT. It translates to CASSLYRQGVLPRDSPLHF.

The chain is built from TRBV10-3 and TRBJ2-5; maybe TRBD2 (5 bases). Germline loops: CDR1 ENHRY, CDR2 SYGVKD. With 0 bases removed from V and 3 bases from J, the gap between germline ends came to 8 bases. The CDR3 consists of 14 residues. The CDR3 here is CAISESLGEETQYF. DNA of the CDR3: TGTGCCATCAGTGAGTCCTTGGGAGAAGAGACCCAGTACTTC.

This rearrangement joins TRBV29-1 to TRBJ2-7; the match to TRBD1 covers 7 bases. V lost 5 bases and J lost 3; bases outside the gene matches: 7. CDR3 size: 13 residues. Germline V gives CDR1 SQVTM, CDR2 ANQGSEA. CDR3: CSVLDRARYEQYF. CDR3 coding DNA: TGCAGCGTTCTAGACAGGGCCCGCTACGAGCAGTACTTC.

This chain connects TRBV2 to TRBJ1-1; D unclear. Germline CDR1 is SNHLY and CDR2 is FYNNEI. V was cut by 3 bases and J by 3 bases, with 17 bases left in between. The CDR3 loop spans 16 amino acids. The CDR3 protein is CASSDIVATQDTEAFF. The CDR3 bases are TGTGCCAGCAGTGACATTGTAGCGACGCAAGACACTGAAGCTTTCTTT. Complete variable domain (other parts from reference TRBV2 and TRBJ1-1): EPEVTQTPSHQVTQMGQEVILRCVPISNHLYFYWYRQILGQKVEFLVSFYNNEISEKSEIFDDQFSVERPDGSNFTLKIRSTKLEDSAMYFCASSDIVATQDTEAFFGQGTRLTVV.

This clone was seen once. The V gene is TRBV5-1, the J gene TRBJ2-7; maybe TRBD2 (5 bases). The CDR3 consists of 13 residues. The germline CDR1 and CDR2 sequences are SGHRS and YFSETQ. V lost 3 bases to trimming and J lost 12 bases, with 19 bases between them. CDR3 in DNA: TGCGCCAGCAGCTGGCCGGCCGAGGGAGCGTGGTACTTC. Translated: CASSWPAEGAWYF.

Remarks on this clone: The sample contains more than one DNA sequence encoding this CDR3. The CDR3 sequence is CASSFRQRHEQYF. The CDR3, as DNA: TGTGCCAGCAGCTTTCGTCAGCGCCACGAGCAGTACTTC. The chain recombines TRBV5-4 with TRBJ2-7, with D unclear. V was trimmed by 2 bases and J by 5 bases, leaving 11 bases between them. CDR1 is SGHNT and CDR2 is YYREEE in the germline V gene (reference sequence). The CDR3 is 13 amino acids. Together with reference TRBV5-4 and TRBJ2-7, the CDR3 gives the full variable domain: ETGVTQSPTHLIKTRGQQVTLRCSSQSGHNTVSWYQQALGQGPQFIFQYYREEENGRGNFPPRFSGLQFPNYSSELNVNALELDDSALYLCASSFRQRHEQYFGPGTRLTVT.

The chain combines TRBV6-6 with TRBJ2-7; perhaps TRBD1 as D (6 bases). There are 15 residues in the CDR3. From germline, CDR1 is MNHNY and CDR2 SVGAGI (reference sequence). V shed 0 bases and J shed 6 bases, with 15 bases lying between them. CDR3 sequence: CASSYSFGVGGEQYF. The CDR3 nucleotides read TGTGCCAGCAGTTACTCTTTTGGGGTAGGGGGCGAGCAGTACTTC.

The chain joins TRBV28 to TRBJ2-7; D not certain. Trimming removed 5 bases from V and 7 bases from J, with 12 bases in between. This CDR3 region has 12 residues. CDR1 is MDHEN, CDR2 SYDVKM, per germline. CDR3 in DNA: TGTGCCAGCAGTACGGAGCCCCTGGAGCAGTACTTC. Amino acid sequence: CASSTEPLEQYF.